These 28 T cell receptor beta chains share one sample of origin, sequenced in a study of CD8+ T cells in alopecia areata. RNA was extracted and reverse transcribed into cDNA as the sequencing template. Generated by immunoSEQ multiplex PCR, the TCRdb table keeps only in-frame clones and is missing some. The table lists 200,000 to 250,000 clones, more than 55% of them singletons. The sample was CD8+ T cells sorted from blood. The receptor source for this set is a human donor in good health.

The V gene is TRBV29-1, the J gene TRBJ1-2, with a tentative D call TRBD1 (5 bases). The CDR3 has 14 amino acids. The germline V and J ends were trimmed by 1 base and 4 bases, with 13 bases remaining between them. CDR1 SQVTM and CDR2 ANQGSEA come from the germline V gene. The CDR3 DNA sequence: TGCAGCGTTGAAGGGTCAGCCGGGGCCTATGGCTACACCTTC. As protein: CSVEGSAGAYGYTF.

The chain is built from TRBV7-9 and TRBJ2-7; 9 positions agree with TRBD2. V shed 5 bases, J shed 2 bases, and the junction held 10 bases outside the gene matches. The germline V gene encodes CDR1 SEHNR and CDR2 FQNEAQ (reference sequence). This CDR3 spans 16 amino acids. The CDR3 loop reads CASSDGPGLAPYEQYF. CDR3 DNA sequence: TGTGCCAGCAGCGACGGCCCGGGACTAGCACCCTACGAGCAGTACTTC.

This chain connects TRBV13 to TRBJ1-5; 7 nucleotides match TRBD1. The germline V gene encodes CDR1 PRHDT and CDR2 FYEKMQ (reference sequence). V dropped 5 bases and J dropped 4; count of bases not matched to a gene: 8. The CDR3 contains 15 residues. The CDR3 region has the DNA TGTGCCAGCAGCCAGGGGGACAGAGGAAATCAGCCCCAGCATTTT. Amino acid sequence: CASSQGDRGNQPQHF.

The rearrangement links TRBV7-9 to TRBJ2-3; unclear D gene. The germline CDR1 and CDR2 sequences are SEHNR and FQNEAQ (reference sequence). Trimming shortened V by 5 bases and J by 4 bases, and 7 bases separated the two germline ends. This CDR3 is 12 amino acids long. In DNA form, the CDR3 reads TGTGCCAGCAGCCCATACTCAGATACGCAGTATTTT. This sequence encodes CASSPYSDTQYF. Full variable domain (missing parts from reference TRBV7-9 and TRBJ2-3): DTGVSQNPRHKITKRGQNVTFRCDPISEHNRLYWYRQTLGQGPEFLTYFQNEAQLEKSRLLSDRFSAERPKGSFSTLEIQRTEQGDSAMYLCASSPYSDTQYFGPGTRLTVL.

CDR3 amino acids: CASSPQAQGAGGYTF. The CDR3 DNA reads TGTGCCAGCAGCCCCCAGGCGCAGGGGGCAGGTGGCTACACCTTC. The chain has TRBV5-6 and TRBJ1-2, with 8 bases matching TRBD1. The CDR3 runs to 15 residues. V dropped 4 bases and J dropped 7; count of bases not matched to a gene: 12. CDR1 is SGHDT, CDR2 YYEEEE, per germline.

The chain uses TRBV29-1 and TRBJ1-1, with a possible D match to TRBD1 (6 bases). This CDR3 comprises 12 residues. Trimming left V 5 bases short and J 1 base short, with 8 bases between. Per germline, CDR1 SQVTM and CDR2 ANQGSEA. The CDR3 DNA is TGCAGCGTTAAGGACAGGAACACTGAAGCTTTCTTT. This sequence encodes CSVKDRNTEAFF.

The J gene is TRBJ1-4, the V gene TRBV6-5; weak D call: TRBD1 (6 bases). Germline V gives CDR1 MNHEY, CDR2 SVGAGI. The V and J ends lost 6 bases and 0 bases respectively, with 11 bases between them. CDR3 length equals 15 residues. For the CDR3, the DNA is TGTGCCAGCAGGCCGGACAGTTCAACTAATGAAAAACTGTTTTTT. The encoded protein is CASRPDSSTNEKLFF.

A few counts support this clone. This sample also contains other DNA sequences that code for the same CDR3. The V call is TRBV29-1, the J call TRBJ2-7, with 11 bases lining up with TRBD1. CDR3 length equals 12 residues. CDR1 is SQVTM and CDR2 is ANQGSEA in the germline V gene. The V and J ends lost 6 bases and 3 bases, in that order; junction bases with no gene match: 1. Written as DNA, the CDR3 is TGCAGCGTGGGACAGGGGGACTACGAGCAGTACTTC. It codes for CSVGQGDYEQYF.

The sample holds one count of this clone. CDR3 in DNA: TGTGCCAGCTCCGGGACTGGTTCCTACGAGCAGTACTTC. It is translated as CASSGTGSYEQYF. The V call is TRBV6-5, the J call TRBJ2-7; a weak D match, TRBD2 (6 bases). V was trimmed by 8 bases and J by 1 base, leaving 12 bases between them. Germline V gene data show CDR1 as MNHEY and CDR2 as SVGAGI. The length of the CDR3 is 13 residues.

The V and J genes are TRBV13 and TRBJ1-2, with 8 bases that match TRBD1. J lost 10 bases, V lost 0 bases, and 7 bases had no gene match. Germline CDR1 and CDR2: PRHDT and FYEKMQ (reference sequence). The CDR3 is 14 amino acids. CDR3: CASSLGSTGDSYTF. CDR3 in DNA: TGTGCCAGCAGCTTAGGTTCGACAGGGGATTCCTACACCTTC. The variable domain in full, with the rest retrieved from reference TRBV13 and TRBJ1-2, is AAGVIQSPRHLIKEKRETATLKCYPIPRHDTVYWYQQGPGQDPQFLISFYEKMQSDKGSIPDRFSAQQFSDYHSELNMSSLELGDSALYFCASSLGSTGDSYTFGSGTRLTVV.

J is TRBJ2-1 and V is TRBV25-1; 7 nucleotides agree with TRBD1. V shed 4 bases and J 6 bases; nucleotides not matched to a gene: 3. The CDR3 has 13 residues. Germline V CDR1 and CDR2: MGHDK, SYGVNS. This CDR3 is CASSGGQSNEQFF. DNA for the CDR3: TGTGCCAGCAGTGGGGGACAGTCCAATGAGCAGTTCTTC.

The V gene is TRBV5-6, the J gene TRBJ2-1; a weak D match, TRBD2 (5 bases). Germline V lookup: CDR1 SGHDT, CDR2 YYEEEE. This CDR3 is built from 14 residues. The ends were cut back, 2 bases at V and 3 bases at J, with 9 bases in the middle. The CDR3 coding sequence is TGTGCCAGCAGCTTCCTTCGGGGCTACAATGAGCAGTTCTTC. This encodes CASSFLRGYNEQFF.

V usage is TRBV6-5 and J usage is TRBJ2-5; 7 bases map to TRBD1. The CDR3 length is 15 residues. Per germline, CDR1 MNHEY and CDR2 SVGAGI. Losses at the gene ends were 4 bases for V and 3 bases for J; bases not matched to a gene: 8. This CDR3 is CASSSGQERKETQYF. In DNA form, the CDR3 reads TGTGCCAGCAGTTCCGGACAGGAACGTAAAGAGACCCAGTACTTC.

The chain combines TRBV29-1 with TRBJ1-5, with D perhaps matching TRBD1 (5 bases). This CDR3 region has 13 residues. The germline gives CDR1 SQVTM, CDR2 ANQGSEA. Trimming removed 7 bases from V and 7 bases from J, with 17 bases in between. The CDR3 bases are TGCAGCGCCGATCCGGGGGGTGGACAGCCCCAGCATTTT. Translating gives CSADPGGGQPQHF.

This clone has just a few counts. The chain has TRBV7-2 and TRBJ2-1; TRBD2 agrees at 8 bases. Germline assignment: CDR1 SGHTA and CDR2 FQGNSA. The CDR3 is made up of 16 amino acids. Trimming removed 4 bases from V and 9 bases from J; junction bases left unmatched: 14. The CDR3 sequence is CASSSFPGGARVEQFF. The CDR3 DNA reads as TGTGCCAGCAGCTCCTTCCCGGGGGGGGCCAGGGTTGAGCAGTTCTTC.

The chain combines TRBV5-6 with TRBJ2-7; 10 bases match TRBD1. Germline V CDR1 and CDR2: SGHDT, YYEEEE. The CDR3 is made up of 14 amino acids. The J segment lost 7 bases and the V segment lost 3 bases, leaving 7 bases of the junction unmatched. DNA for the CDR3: TGTGCCAGCAGCTATGGGACAGGGGCCTTAGAGCAGTACTTC. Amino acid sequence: CASSYGTGALEQYF.

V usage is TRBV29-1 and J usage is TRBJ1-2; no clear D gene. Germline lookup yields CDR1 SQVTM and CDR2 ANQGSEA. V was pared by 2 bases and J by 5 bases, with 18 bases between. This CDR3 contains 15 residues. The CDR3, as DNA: TGCAGCGTTGAATCCGCCGACGAGGGCGAATATGGCTACACCTTC. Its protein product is CSVESADEGEYGYTF.

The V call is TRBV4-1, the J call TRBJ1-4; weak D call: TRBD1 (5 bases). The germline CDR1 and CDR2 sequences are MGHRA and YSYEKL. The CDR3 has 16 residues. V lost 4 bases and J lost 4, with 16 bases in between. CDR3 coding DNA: TGCGCCAGCAGCCCAACACAGGAGGCCATTAATGAAAAACTGTTTTTT. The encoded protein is CASSPTQEAINEKLFF.

CDR3 in amino acids: CAWRLAGVTGELFF. In DNA form, the CDR3 reads TGTGCCTGGAGGCTAGCGGGGGTCACCGGGGAGCTGTTTTTT. This chain joins TRBV30 and TRBJ2-2; 10 positions match TRBD2. Germline loops: CDR1 GTSNPN, CDR2 SVGIG (reference sequence). The CDR3 extends over 14 amino acids. Losses at the gene ends were 3 bases for V and 4 bases for J; bases not matched to a gene: 2. Drawing the rest from reference TRBV30 and TRBJ2-2, the complete variable domain is SQTIHQWPATLVQPVGSPLSLECTVEGTSNPNLYWYRQAAGRGLQLLFYSVGIGQISSEVPQNLSASRPQDRQFILSSKKLLLSDSGFYLCAWRLAGVTGELFFGEGSRLTVL.

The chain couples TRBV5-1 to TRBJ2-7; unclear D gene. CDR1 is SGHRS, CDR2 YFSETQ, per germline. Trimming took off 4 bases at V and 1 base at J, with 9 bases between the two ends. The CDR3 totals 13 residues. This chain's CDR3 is CASSPAGSYEQYF. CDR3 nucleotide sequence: TGCGCCAGCAGCCCGGCAGGTTCCTACGAGCAGTACTTC.

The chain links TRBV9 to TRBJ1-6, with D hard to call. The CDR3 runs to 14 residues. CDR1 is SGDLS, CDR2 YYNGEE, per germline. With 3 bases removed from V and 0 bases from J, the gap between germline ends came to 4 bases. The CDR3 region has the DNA TGTGCCAGCAGCGGCAGCTCCTATAATTCACCCCTCCACTTT. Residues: CASSGSSYNSPLHF.

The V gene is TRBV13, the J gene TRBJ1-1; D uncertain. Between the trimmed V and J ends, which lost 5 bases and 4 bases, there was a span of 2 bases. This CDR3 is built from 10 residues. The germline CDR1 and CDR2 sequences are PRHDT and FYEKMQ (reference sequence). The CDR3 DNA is TGTGCCAGCAGCGGCACTGAAGCTTTCTTT. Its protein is CASSGTEAFF.

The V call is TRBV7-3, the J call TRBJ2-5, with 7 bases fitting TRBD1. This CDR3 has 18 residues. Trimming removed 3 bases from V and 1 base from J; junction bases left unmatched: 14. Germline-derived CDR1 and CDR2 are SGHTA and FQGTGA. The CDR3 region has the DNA TGTGCCAGCAGCTTGAAGGGTAGAGGGGGCGCGGCCCAAGAGACCCAGTACTTC. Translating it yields CASSLKGRGGAAQETQYF.

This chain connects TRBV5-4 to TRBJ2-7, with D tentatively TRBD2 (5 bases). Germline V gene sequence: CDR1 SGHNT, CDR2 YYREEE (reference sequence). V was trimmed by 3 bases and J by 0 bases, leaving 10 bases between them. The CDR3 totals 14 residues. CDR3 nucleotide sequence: TGTGCCAGCAGCTCGCAAGGGAGCTCCTACGAGCAGTACTTC. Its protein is CASSSQGSSYEQYF.

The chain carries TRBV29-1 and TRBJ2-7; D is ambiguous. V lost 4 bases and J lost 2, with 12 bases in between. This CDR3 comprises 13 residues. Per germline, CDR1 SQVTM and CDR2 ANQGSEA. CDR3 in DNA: TGCAGCGTTGTTCAGTCCCACCCCTACGAGCAGTACTTC. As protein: CSVVQSHPYEQYF.

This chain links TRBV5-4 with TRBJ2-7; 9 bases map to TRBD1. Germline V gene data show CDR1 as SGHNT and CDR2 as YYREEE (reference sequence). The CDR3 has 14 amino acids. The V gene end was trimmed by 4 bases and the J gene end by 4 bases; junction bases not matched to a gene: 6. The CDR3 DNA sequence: TGTGCCAGCAGCCCCGGACAGGGGATGTACGAGCAGTACTTC. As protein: CASSPGQGMYEQYF.

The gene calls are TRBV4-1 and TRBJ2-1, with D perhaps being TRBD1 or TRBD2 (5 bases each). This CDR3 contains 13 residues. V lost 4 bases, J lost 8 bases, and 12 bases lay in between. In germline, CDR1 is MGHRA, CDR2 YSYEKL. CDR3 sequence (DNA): TGCGCCAGCAGCCTGGGACGGACGGATGAGCAGTTCTTC. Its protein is CASSLGRTDEQFF.

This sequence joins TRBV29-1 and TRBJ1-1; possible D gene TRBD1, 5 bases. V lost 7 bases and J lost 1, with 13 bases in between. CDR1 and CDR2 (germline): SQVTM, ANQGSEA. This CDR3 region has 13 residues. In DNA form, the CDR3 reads TGCAGCGGGCGGACGGGGGAGAACACTGAAGCTTTCTTT. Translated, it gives CSGRTGENTEAFF.